This TCR beta chain comes out of a study of T cell responses to AZD1222 COVID-19 vaccine. Per the germline V gene, CDR1 is MDHEN and CDR2 is SYDVKM. The CDR3 runs 14 residues. With 7 bases removed from V and 7 bases from J, the gap between germline ends came to 20 bases. This clone was found a few times. Libraries were prepared by immunoSEQ multiplex PCR; TCRdb keeps only in-frame clonotypes and omits some of them. The sample contains some 110,000 clones, 88% of which appear only once. The V call is TRBV28, the J call TRBJ2-7; D remains unclear. Source: peripheral blood, taken 28 days after the second AZD1222 dose. This receptor was taken from an adult who received the AZD1222 COVID-19 vaccine. The CDR3 is CASISSTVPSEQYF. The CDR3 DNA reads TGTGCCAGCATTTCCTCTACAGTACCGAGTGAGCAGTACTTC. The full variable domain, its missing parts supplied by reference TRBV28 and TRBJ2-7, is DVKVTQSSRYLVKRTGEKVFLECVQDMDHENMFWYRQDPGLGLRLIYFSYDVKMKEKGDIPEGYSVSREKKERFSLILESASTNQTSMYLCASISSTVPSEQYFGPGTRLTVT.